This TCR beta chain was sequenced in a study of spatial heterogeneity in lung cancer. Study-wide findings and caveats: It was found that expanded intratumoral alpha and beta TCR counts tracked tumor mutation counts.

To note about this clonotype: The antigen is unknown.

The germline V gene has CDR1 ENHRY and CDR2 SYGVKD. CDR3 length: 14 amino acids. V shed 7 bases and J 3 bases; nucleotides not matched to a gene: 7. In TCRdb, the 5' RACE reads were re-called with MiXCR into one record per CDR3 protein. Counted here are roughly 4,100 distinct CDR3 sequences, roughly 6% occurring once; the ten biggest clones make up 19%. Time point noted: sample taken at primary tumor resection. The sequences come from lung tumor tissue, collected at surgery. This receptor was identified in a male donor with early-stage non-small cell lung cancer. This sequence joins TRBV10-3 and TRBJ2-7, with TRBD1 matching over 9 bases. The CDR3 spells CAIKQTGGFYEQYF. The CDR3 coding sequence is TGTGCCATCAAGCAAACAGGGGGCTTCTACGAGCAGTACTTC.